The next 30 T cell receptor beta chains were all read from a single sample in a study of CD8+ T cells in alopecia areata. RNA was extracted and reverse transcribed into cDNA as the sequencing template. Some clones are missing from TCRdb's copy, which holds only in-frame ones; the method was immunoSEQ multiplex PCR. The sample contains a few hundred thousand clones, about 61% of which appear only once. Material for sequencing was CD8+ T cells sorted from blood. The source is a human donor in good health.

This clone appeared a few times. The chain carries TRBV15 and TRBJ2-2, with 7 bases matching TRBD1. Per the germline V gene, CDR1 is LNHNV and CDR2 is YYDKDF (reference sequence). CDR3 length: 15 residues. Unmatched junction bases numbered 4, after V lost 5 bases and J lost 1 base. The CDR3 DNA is TGTGCCACCAGCCGCCGGGACAGGAACACCGGGGAGCTGTTTTTT. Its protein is CATSRRDRNTGELFF.

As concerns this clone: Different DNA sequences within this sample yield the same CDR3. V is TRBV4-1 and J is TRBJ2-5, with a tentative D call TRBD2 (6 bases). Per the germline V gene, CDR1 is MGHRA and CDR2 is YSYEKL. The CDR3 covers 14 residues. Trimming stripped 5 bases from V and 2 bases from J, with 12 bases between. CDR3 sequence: CASSRLADQETQYF. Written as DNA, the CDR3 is TGCGCCAGCAGCAGGTTAGCGGATCAAGAGACCCAGTACTTC.

CDR3 bases: TGTGCCATCATCTCAGTCATCCTCTACGAGCAGTACTTC. Its translation: CAIISVILYEQYF. The J gene is TRBJ2-7, the V gene TRBV10-3; D is undetermined. Trimming took off 7 bases at V and 3 bases at J, with 13 bases between the two ends. This CDR3 contains 13 residues. Germline CDR1 is ENHRY and CDR2 is SYGVKD.

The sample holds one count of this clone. CDR3 loop: CSVYRGPGYTF. Here the CDR3 DNA reads TGCAGCGTCTACAGGGGTCCTGGCTACACCTTC. This chain connects TRBV29-1 to TRBJ1-2; 7 positions match TRBD1. V dropped 6 bases and J dropped 7; count of bases not matched to a gene: 5. Germline CDR1 is SQVTM and CDR2 is ANQGSEA. The CDR3 totals 11 residues.

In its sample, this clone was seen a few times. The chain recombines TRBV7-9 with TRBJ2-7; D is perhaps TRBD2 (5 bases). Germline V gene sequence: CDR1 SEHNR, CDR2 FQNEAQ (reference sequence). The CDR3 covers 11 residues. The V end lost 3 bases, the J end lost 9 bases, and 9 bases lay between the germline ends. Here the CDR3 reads CASSFEEGQYF. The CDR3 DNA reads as TGTGCCAGCAGCTTCGAAGAGGGGCAGTACTTC.

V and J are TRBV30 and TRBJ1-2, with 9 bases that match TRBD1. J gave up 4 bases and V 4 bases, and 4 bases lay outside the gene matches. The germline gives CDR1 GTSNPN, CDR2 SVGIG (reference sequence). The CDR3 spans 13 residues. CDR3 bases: TGTGCCTGGAACTTGGGACAGGGCTATGGCTACACCTTC. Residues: CAWNLGQGYGYTF.

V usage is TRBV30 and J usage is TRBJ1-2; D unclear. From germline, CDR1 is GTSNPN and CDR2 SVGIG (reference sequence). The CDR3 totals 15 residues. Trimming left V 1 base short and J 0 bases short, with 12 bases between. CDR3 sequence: CAWSELDLANYGYTF. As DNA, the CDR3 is TGTGCCTGGAGTGAATTAGATTTAGCTAACTATGGCTACACCTTC.

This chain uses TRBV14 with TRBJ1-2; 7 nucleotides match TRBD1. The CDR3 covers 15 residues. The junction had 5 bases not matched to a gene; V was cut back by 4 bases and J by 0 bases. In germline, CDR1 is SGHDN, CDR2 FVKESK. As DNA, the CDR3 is TGTGCCAGCAGCCCTAGGACAGGAGCTAACTATGGCTACACCTTC. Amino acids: CASSPRTGANYGYTF.

CDR3 coding DNA: TGTGCCAGCAGTTACTTCAGGGGGCGGGATGCTTTCTTT. Its translation is CASSYFRGRDAFF. The chain is built from TRBV6-5 and TRBJ1-1; TRBD1 aligns across 8 bases. The trim removed 1 base at V and 11 bases at J, leaving 6 bases unmatched. This CDR3 is built from 13 residues. CDR1 and CDR2 (germline): MNHEY, SVGAGI.

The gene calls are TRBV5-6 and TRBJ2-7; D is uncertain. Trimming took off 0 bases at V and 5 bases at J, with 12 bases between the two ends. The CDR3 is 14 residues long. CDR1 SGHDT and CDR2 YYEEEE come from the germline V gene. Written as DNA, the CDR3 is TGTGCCAGCAGCTTGGGGCTAGTTTCGAACGAGCAGTACTTC. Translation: CASSLGLVSNEQYF.

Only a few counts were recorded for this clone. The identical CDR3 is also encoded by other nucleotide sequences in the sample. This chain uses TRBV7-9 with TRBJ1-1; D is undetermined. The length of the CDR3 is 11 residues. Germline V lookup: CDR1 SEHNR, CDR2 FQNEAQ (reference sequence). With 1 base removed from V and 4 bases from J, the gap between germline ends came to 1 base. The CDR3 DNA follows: TGTGCCAGCAGCTTAGGCACTGAAGCTTTCTTT. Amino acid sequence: CASSLGTEAFF.

The CDR3 spells CASVDEGKGYTF. CDR3 bases: TGTGCCAGCGTCGACGAGGGGAAAGGCTACACCTTC. This sequence joins TRBV7-9 and TRBJ1-2; tentatively, D is TRBD1 (5 bases). Germline V CDR1 and CDR2: SEHNR, FQNEAQ (reference sequence). Trimming took off 8 bases at V and 8 bases at J, with 15 bases between the two ends. The CDR3 loop spans 12 amino acids.

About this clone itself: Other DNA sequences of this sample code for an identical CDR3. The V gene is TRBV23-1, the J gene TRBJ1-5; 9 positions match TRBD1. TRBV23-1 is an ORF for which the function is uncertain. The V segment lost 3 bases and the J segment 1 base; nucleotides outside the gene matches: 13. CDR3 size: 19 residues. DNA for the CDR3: TGCGCCAGCAGTCAGTCGGGACAGGGAACCACGGGGAGCAATCAGCCCCAGCATTTT. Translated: CASSQSGQGTTGSNQPQHF.

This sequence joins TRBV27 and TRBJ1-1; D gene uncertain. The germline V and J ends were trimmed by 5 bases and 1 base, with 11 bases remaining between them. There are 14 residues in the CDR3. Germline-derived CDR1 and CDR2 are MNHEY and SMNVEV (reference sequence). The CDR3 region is CASSIASKNTEAFF. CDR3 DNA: TGTGCCAGCAGTATCGCCTCCAAGAACACTGAAGCTTTCTTT.

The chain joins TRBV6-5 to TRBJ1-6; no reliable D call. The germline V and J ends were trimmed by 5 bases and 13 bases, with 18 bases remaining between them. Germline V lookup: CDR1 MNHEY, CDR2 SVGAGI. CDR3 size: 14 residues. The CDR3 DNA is TGTGCCAGCAGTCCTCCGCAGGCAGGAAGTCCCCTCCACTTT. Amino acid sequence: CASSPPQAGSPLHF.

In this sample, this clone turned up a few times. The CDR3 DNA follows: TGTGCCAGCAGTTACTCGACAGGGGGCTACGAGCAGTACTTC. It codes for CASSYSTGGYEQYF. This chain connects TRBV6-6 to TRBJ2-7; the match to TRBD1 covers 9 bases. The CDR3 runs to 14 residues. Germline V gives CDR1 MNHNY, CDR2 SVGAGI (reference sequence). After removal of 0 bases from V and 3 bases from J, the junction contained 0 bases not matched to a gene.

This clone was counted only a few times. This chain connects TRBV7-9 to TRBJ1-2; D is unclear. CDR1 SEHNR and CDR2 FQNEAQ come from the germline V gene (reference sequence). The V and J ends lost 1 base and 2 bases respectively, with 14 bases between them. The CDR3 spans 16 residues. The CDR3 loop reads CASSLGIQATNYGYTF. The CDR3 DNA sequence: TGTGCCAGCAGCTTAGGTATCCAGGCAACGAACTATGGCTACACCTTC.

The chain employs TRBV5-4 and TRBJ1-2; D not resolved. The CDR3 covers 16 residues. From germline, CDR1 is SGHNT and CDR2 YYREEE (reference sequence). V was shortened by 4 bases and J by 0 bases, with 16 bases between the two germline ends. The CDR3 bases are TGTGCCAGCAGCACGGGCCTCATAGACCCTAACTATGGCTACACCTTC. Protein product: CASSTGLIDPNYGYTF.

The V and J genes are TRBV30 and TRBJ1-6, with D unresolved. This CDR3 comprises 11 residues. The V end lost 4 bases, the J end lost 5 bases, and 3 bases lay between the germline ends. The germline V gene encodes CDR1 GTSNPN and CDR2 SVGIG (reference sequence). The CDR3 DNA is TGTGCCTGGACGGATAATTCACCCCTCCACTTT. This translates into CAWTDNSPLHF.

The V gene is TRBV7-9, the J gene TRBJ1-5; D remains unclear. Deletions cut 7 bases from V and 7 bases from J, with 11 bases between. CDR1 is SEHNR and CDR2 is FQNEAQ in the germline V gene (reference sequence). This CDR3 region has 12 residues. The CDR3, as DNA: TGTGCCAGCACTGACGGTGGCCAGCCCCAGCATTTT. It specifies CASTDGGQPQHF.

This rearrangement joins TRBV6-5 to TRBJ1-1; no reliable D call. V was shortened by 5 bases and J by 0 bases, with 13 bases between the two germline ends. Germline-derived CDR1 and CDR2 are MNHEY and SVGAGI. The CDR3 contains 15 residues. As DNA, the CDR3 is TGTGCCAGCAGTCCCTGGCGCTCCATGAACACTGAAGCTTTCTTT. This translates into CASSPWRSMNTEAFF.

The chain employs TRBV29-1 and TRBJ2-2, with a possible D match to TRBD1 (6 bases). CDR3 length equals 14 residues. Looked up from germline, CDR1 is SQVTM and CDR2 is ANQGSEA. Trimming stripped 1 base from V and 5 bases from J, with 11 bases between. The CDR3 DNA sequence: TGCAGCGTTGAAGGGGGGCCGGGTACCGGGGAGCTGTTTTTT. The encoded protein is CSVEGGPGTGELFF.

CDR3 nucleotide sequence: TGTGCCAGCACCCTCGGGGGGGACACAGATACGCAGTATTTT. Translation gives CASTLGGDTDTQYF. The V and J genes are TRBV11-2 and TRBJ2-3; 8 nucleotides agree with TRBD2. Germline V gene data show CDR1 as SGHAT and CDR2 as FQNNGV. The CDR3 loop spans 14 amino acids. J was trimmed by 2 bases and V by 7 bases; bases with no gene match: 5. Together with reference TRBV11-2 and TRBJ2-3, the CDR3 gives the full variable domain: EAGVAQSPRYKIIEKRQSVAFWCNPISGHATLYWYQQILGQGPKLLIQFQNNGVVDDSQLPKDRFSAERLKGVDSTLKIQPAKLEDSAVYLCASTLGGDTDTQYFGPGTRLTVL.

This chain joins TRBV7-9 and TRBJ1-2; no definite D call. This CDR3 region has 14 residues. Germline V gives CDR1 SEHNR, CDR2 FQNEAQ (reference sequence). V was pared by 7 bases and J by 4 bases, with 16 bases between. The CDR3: CASTKPPPPYGYTF. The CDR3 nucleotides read TGTGCCAGCACCAAGCCCCCCCCTCCCTATGGCTACACCTTC.

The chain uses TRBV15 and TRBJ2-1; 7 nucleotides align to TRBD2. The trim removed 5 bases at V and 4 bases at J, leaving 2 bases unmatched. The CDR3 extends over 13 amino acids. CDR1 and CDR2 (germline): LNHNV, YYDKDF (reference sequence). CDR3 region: CATSGGGYNEQFF. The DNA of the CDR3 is TGTGCCACCAGCGGCGGGGGATACAATGAGCAGTTCTTC.

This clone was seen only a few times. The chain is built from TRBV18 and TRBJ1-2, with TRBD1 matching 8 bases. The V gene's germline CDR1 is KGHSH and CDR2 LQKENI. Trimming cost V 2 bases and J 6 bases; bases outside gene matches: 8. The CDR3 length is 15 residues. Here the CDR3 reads CASSPLDRAADGYTF. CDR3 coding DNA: TGTGCCAGCTCACCATTGGACAGGGCTGCTGATGGCTACACCTTC.

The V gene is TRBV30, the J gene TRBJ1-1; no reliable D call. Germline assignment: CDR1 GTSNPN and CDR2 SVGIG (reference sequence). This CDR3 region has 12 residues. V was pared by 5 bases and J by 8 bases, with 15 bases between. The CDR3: CAWSHKPGEAFF. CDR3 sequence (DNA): TGTGCCTGGTCCCACAAACCGGGAGAAGCTTTCTTT.

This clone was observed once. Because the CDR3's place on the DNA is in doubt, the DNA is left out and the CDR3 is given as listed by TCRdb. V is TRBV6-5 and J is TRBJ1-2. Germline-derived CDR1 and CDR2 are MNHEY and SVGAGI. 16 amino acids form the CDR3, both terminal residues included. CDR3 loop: CASSSSGGRPLHGYTF.

The CDR3: CASSSSSSTDTQYF. CDR3 bases: TGTGCCAGCAGCTCAAGCTCCTCCACAGATACGCAGTATTTT. The rearrangement joins TRBV9 to TRBJ2-3; D remains ambiguous. The germline gives CDR1 SGDLS, CDR2 YYNGEE. The CDR3 contains 14 residues. The V gene lost 4 bases and the J gene lost 2 bases, with 11 bases spanning the gap.

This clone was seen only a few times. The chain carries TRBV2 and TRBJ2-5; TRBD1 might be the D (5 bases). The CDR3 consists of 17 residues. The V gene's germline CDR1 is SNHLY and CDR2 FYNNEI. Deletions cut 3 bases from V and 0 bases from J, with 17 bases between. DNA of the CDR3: TGTGCCAGCAGTGATAATGTGCAGGGTGATAACCAAGAGACCCAGTACTTC. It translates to CASSDNVQGDNQETQYF.